This is a list of T cell receptor beta chains from one sample in a study of blood T cell repertoires in COVID-19. Method: immunoSEQ multiplex PCR; TCRdb's copy keeps in-frame clones and lacks some. The sample carries approximately 200,000 clones, more than 85% recorded once. The source material was peripheral blood. The receptors originated from a woman aged 25 to 39 with active or convalescent COVID-19. Both conserved end residues are part of each CDR3. Fields, in order: clone size, V gene, J gene, CDR3 protein. Size is stated for part of the rows, as once, few or many counts, or as a class when the clone is expanded.

>NA|TRBV19|TRBJ2-1
CASSIPPLVAGDGYEQFF
>NA|TRBV6-6|TRBJ1-4
CASSSQDRNYEKLFF
>few|TRBV15|TRBJ1-4
CATSRVPSEKLFF
>NA|TRBV11-2|TRBJ2-7
CASSLVLGFSYEQYF
>NA|TRBV5-4|TRBJ1-2
CASSPVKSGGYTF
>NA|TRBV18|TRBJ1-2
CASSPRTGAHDYGYTF
>NA|TRBV12-3/TRBV12-4|TRBJ2-1
CASSSTDRDEQFF
>few|TRBV28|TRBJ1-2
CASSLPSGLHYGYTF
>NA|TRBV29-1|TRBJ2-3
CSVGGNPDTQYF
>NA|TRBV27|TRBJ2-3
CASSLSPGHPPNTQYF
>NA|TRBV7-9|TRBJ2-1
CASRLAGTGNNEQFF
>NA|TRBV13|TRBJ2-1
CASSPRYVDEQFF
>NA|TRBV7-9|TRBJ1-4
CASSSLTGITNEKLFF
>NA|TRBV6-6|TRBJ2-2
CASSRWKGTDPNTGELFF
>NA|TRBV5-4|TRBJ2-7
CASSLAGGVLTYEQYF
>NA|TRBV2|TRBJ2-7
CASTGTGFYEQYF
>once|TRBV11-3|TRBJ2-2
CASSPLGPGELFF
>NA|TRBV23-1|TRBJ1-1
CASSPGGTGETEAFF
>NA|TRBV21-1|TRBJ1-3
CASSKRGQADFSGNTIYF
>NA|TRBV9|TRBJ2-1
CASSVTSGRAYEQFF
>once|TRBV24-1|TRBJ1-2
CATSARQGFNGYTF
>NA|TRBV19|TRBJ2-3
CASSIKDLAGVAHVGTDTQYF
>once|TRBV3-1/TRBV3-2|TRBJ1-2
CASSQGDRDYGYTF
>NA|TRBV6-5|TRBJ1-1
CASSLGGGLNTEAFF
>NA|TRBV29-1|TRBJ1-5
CSVQHGGDQPQHF
>NA|TRBV5-4|TRBJ2-1
CASSLTGTGNNEQFF
>few|TRBV5-6|TRBJ1-1
CASSFSGQTEAFF
>NA|TRBV5-5|TRBJ1-1
CASSLQLNTEAFF
>NA|TRBV18|TRBJ1-1
CASSPGAPPSEAFF
>once|TRBV5-4|TRBJ1-2
CASSLGQLYGYTF
>NA|TRBV29-1|TRBJ1-2
CSAGQPNYGYTF
>NA|TRBV11-2|TRBJ1-1
CASSLVTGVDPFF
>NA|TRBV29-1|TRBJ2-1
CSVGLSSYNEQFF
>NA|TRBV20-1|TRBJ2-7
CSASSGSRYEQYF
>NA|TRBV5-4|TRBJ2-7
CASSSGGGYEQYF
>NA|TRBV29-1|TRBJ2-1
CSVEPRGPVSSYNEQFF
>NA|TRBV19|TRBJ1-1
CASSSQAMNTEAFF
>NA|TRBV19|TRBJ1-1
CASSIYGGRTEAFF
>few|TRBV19|TRBJ1-2
CASSLQDSFYGYTF
>NA|TRBV11-2|TRBJ2-5
CASSFLTMTGGETQYF
>NA|TRBV18|TRBJ2-2
CASSVAGGTGELFF
>few|TRBV14|TRBJ1-2
CASSQVRGYGYTF
>NA|TRBV19|TRBJ1-6
CASSIGGATGDSPLHF
>NA|TRBV5-4|TRBJ2-2
CASSPGLAGGDAGELFF
>once|TRBV19|TRBJ1-5
CASSIGGDPYQPQHF
>NA|TRBV27|TRBJ1-5
CASSSNQPQHF
>NA|TRBV9|TRBJ1-2
CASSVSGGYGYTF